The sequence of this T cell receptor beta chain was determined in a study of blood T cell repertoires in COVID-19. As for the study in general: T cells, B-cell-depleted T cells, or PBMCs provided the cDNA or gDNA that served as material.

This CDR3 has 12 residues. Germline assignment: CDR1 GTSNPN and CDR2 SVGIG (reference sequence). V was shortened by 3 bases and J by 3 bases, with 8 bases between the two germline ends. Exposed participants came across a COVID-19 case within 2 weeks before study entry. TCRdb's table, derived via immunoSEQ multiplex PCR, lists solely in-frame clones and lacks some. The data contain over 200,000 clones, approximately 88% of them singletons. The clonotype originates from a woman younger than 45 who had been exposed to COVID-19. Material for sequencing was PBMCs or T cells enriched from blood (not recorded which). The rearrangement joins TRBV30 to TRBJ1-2; maybe TRBD1 (6 bases). CDR3 nucleotides: TGTGCCTGGAGAGCAGGGGACTATGGCTACACCTTC. Translation gives CAWRAGDYGYTF.